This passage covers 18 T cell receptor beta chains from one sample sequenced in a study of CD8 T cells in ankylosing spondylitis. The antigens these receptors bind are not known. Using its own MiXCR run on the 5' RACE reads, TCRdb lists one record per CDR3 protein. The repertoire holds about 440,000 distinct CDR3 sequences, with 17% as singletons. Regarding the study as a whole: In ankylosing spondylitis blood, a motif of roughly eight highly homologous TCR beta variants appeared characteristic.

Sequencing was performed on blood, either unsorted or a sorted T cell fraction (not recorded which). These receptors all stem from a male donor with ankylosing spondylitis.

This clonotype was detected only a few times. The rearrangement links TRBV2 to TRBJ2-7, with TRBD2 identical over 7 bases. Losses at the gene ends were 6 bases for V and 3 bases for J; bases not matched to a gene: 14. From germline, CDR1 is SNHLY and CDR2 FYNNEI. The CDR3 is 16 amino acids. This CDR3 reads CASRWAEVREIYEQYF. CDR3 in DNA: TGTGCCAGCAGGTGGGCTGAAGTGCGGGAGATCTACGAGCAGTACTTC.

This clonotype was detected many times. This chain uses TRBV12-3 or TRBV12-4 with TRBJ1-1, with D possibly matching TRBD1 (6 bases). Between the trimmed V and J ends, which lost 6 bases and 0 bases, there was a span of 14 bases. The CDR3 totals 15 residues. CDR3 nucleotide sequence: TGTGCCAGCAGCCTCGGACAGTTGTTGAACACTGAAGCTTTCTTT. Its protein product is CASSLGQLLNTEAFF.

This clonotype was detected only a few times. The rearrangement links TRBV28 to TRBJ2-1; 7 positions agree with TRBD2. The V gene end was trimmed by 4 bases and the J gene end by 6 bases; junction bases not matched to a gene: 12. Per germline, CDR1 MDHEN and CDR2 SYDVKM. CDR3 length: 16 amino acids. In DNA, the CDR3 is TGTGCCAGCAGTTCTGGAGCGGGACTGGTTGCCAATGAGCAGTTCTTC. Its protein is CASSSGAGLVANEQFF.

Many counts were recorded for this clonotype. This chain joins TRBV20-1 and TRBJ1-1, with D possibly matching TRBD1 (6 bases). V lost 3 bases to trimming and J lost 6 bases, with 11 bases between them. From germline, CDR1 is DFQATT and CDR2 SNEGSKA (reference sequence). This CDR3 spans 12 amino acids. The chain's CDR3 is CSASQGQAEAFF. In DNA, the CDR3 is TGCAGTGCTAGCCAGGGGCAGGCTGAAGCTTTCTTT.

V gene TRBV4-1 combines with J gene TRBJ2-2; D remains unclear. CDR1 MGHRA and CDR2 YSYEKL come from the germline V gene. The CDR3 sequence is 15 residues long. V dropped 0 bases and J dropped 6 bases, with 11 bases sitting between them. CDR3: CASSQEEGGSGELFF. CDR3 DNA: TGCGCCAGCAGCCAAGAAGAAGGCGGTTCCGGGGAGCTGTTTTTT.

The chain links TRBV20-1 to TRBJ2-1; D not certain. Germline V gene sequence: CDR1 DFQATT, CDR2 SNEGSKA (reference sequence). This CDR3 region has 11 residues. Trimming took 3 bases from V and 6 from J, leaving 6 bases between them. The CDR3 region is CSASKVNEQFF. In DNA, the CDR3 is TGCAGTGCTAGTAAGGTCAATGAGCAGTTCTTC.

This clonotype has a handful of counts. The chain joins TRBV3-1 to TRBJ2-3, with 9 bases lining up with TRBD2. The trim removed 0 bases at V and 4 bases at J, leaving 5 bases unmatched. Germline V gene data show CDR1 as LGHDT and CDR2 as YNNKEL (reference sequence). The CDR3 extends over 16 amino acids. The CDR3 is CASSQDRLAGSDTQYF. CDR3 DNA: TGTGCCAGCAGCCAAGATAGGCTAGCGGGATCAGATACGCAGTATTTT.

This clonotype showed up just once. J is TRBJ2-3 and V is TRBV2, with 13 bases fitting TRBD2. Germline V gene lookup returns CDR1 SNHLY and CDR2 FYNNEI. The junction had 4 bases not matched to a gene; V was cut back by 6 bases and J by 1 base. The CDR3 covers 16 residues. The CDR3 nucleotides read TGTGCCAGCAGGCAAACTAGCGGGGGGGGCACAGATACGCAGTATTTT. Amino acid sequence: CASRQTSGGGTDTQYF.

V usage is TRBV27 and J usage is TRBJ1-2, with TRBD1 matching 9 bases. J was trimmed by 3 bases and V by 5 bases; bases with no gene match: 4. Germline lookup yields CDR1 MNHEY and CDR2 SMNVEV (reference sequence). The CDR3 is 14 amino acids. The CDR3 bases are TGTGCCAGCAGTCTCAGGGACAGGGACTATGGCTACACCTTC. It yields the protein CASSLRDRDYGYTF.

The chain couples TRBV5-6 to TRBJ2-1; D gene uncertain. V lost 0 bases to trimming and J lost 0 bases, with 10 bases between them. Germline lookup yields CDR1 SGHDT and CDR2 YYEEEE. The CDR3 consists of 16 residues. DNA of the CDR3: TGTGCCAGCAGCTTGGGTCCCAGCAGCTCCTACAATGAGCAGTTCTTC. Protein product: CASSLGPSSSYNEQFF.

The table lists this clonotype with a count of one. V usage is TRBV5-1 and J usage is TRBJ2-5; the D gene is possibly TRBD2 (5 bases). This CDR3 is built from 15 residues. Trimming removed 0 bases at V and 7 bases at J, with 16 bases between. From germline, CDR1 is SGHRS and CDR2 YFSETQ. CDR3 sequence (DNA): TGCGCCAGCAGCTTGGCCAGCAGCGGATGGGTGACCCAGTACTTC. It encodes CASSLASSGWVTQYF.

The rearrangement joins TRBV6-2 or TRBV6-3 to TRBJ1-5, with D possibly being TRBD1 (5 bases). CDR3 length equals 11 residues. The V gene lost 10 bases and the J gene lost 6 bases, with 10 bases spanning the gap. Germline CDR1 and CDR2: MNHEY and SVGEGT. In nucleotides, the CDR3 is TGTGCCATCGGGAGGGGTCAGCCCCAGCATTTT. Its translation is CAIGRGQPQHF.

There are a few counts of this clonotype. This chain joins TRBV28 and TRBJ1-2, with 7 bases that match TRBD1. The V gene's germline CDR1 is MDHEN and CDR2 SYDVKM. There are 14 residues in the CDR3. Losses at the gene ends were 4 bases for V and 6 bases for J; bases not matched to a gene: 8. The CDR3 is CASSSYRDRDGYTF. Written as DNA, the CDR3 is TGTGCCAGCAGTTCTTACCGGGACAGAGATGGCTACACCTTC.

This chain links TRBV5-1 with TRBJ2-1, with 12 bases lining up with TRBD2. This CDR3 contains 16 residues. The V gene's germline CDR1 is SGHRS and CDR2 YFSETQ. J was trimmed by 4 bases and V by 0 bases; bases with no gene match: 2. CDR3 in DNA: TGCGCCAGCAGCTTGGTTGGACTAGCGGGATACAATGAGCAGTTCTTC. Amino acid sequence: CASSLVGLAGYNEQFF.

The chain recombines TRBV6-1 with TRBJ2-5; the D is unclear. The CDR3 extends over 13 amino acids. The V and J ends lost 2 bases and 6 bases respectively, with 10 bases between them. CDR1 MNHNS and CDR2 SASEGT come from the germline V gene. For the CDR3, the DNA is TGTGCCAGCAGTGAAATTCTCCAGAAGACCCAGTACTTC. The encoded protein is CASSEILQKTQYF.

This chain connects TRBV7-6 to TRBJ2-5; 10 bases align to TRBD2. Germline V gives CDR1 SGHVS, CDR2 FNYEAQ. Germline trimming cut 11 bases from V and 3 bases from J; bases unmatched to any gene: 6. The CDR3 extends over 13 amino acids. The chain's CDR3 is CARPLAGEETQYF. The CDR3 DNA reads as TGTGCCCGACCCCTAGCGGGAGAAGAGACCCAGTACTTC.

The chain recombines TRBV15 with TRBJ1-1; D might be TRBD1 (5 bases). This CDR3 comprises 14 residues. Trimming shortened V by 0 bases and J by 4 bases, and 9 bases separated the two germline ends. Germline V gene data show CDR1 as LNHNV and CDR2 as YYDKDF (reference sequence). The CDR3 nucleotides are TGTGCCACCAGCAGAGATTTAGGGGTCACTGAAGCTTTCTTT. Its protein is CATSRDLGVTEAFF.

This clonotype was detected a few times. CDR3: CASSLEVGLLNTEAFF. The CDR3 nucleotides are TGTGCCAGCAGCTTAGAGGTTGGACTTCTAAACACTGAAGCTTTCTTT. The chain is built from TRBV11-1 and TRBJ1-1; no definite D call. Germline V gene lookup returns CDR1 SGHAT and CDR2 FQDESV (reference sequence). Trimming pared 1 base from V and 2 bases from J, leaving 14 bases between. The CDR3 length is 16 residues.